The 22 T cell receptor beta chains listed next were all sequenced from one sample in a study of shared clonotypes between healthy human individuals. The naive CD8 fraction comprised CD45RO-negative cells positively selected for CCR7 and excluded terminally differentiated effector memory CD45RA+ cells. Repertoires were generated with immunoSEQ multiplex PCR, while TCRdb's copy carries only in-frame clones and drops some. The repertoire holds about 2 million clones, with about 95% as singletons. The sequenced sample consisted of naive CD8+ T cells sorted from blood. All receptors come from a young man in good health.

The chain carries TRBV2 and TRBJ2-7, with D unresolved. The CDR3 has 11 residues. V lost 8 bases and J lost 4, with 9 bases in between. Looked up from germline, CDR1 is SNHLY and CDR2 is FYNNEI. The CDR3 DNA reads TGTGCCAGCGGCCCCCTTTACGAGCAGTACTTC. It yields the protein CASGPLYEQYF.

This clone was recorded a few times. The chain is built from TRBV30 and TRBJ1-5; D uncertain. V was clipped by 1 base and J by 3 bases, with 10 bases between them. The germline gives CDR1 GTSNPN, CDR2 SVGIG (reference sequence). There are 14 residues in the CDR3. The CDR3: CAWSDSPSNQPQHF. In nucleotides, the CDR3 is TGTGCCTGGAGTGACAGCCCCTCCAATCAGCCCCAGCATTTT. Together with reference TRBV30 and TRBJ1-5, the CDR3 gives the full variable domain: SQTIHQWPATLVQPVGSPLSLECTVEGTSNPNLYWYRQAAGRGLQLLFYSVGIGQISSEVPQNLSASRPQDRQFILSSKKLLLSDSGFYLCAWSDSPSNQPQHFGDGTRLSIL.

This clone was counted only a few times. The gene calls are TRBV12-5 and TRBJ2-7; no definite D call. The ends were cut back, 2 bases at V and 6 bases at J, with 8 bases in the middle. The germline CDR1 and CDR2 sequences are LGHNT and FRNRAP. CDR3 length equals 12 residues. The CDR3 sequence is CASGLPSSEQYF. The CDR3 coding sequence is TGTGCTAGTGGTTTGCCTTCGAGCGAGCAGTACTTC.

Comment on this clone: This sample includes further DNA sequences coding for the same CDR3. The chain carries TRBV6-1 and TRBJ1-2; 7 bases are shared with TRBD1. Germline V lookup: CDR1 MNHNS, CDR2 SASEGT. The CDR3 is 12 residues long. J gave up 5 bases and V 4 bases, and 1 base lay outside the gene matches. The CDR3 coding sequence is TGTGCCAGCAGTGCGACAGGGTATGGCTACACCTTC. It specifies CASSATGYGYTF.

This clone was counted once. V gene TRBV6-1 combines with J gene TRBJ2-7, with no clear D. Trimming stripped 2 bases from V and 6 bases from J, with 8 bases between. The CDR3 loop spans 12 amino acids. Per the germline V gene, CDR1 is MNHNS and CDR2 is SASEGT. The CDR3 DNA reads TGTGCCAGCAGTGAAAAGGGTTTCGAGCAGTACTTC. Translated, it gives CASSEKGFEQYF.

The V call is TRBV7-6, the J call TRBJ2-1, with no clear D. CDR1 is SGHVS and CDR2 is FNYEAQ in the germline V gene. The CDR3 consists of 14 residues. Trimming shortened V by 4 bases and J by 0 bases, and 7 bases separated the two germline ends. The CDR3 coding sequence is TGTGCCAGCAGCTCTCTCAGCTCCTACAATGAGCAGTTCTTC. It codes for CASSSLSSYNEQFF.

On this clone: Sequence at one end of the junction differs from germline and may be a read error. Different DNA sequences within this sample yield the same CDR3. The rearrangement uses TRBV6-5 and TRBJ2-7, with D uncertain. The CDR3 spans 11 residues. The V gene's germline CDR1 is MNHEY and CDR2 SVGAGI. The CDR3 reads CASSYSDEQYF. The DNA for the CDR3 is TGTGCCAGCAGTTACTCCGACGAGCAGTACTTC.

The count of this clone is one. The rearrangement uses TRBV10-2 and TRBJ2-1; 10 bases fit TRBD2. V gave up 2 bases and J gave up 3 bases; unmatched junction bases: 4. The CDR3 is made up of 16 amino acids. The germline V gene encodes CDR1 WSHSY and CDR2 SAAADI. CDR3 region: CASSEASGGDYNEQFF. CDR3 coding DNA: TGCGCCAGCAGTGAGGCTAGCGGGGGTGACTACAATGAGCAGTTCTTC.

The rearrangement uses TRBV6-4 and TRBJ2-3, with 8 bases aligning to TRBD1. Germline loops: CDR1 MRHNA, CDR2 SNTAGT. The J segment lost 4 bases and the V segment lost 0 bases, leaving 3 bases of the junction unmatched. This CDR3 has 15 amino acids. The CDR3 bases are TGTGCCAGCAGTGACTCTCCAGGGGGCGCAGATACGCAGTATTTT. It codes for CASSDSPGGADTQYF.

The V call is TRBV5-1, the J call TRBJ2-3; 9 bases line up with TRBD1. Germline V gene sequence: CDR1 SGHRS, CDR2 YFSETQ. V lost 8 bases and J lost 2; bases outside the gene matches: 3. This CDR3 has 13 amino acids. The CDR3 DNA is TGCGCCAGTTGGGACAGGGTCACAGATACGCAGTATTTT. Encoded protein: CASWDRVTDTQYF.

The genes are TRBV4-1 and TRBJ1-4; D remains unclear. Germline values: CDR1 MGHRA, CDR2 YSYEKL. This CDR3 is built from 17 residues. Trimming removed 0 bases at V and 5 bases at J, with 16 bases between. The CDR3 region has the DNA TGCGCCAGCAGCCAAGAGCCTCCCACGGTCGGAAATGAAAAACTGTTTTTT. Encoded protein: CASSQEPPTVGNEKLFF.

This chain links TRBV9 with TRBJ1-2; D may be TRBD1 (6 bases). With 0 bases removed from V and 3 bases from J, the gap between germline ends came to 12 bases. Germline CDR1 and CDR2: SGDLS and YYNGEE. The CDR3 totals 15 residues. In DNA form, the CDR3 reads TGTGCCAGCAGCGTAGAGGTGGGGGCAGACTATGGCTACACCTTC. This encodes CASSVEVGADYGYTF.

The chain joins TRBV4-3 to TRBJ2-2; possibly TRBD1 for D (5 bases). V was pared by 1 base and J by 4 bases, with 13 bases between. CDR3 length equals 16 residues. Germline CDR1 reads LGHNA; CDR2 reads YSLEER. The CDR3 loop is CASSQALSGFTGELFF. CDR3 coding DNA: TGCGCCAGCAGCCAAGCTCTGTCAGGGTTCACCGGGGAGCTGTTTTTT.

The gene calls are TRBV6-7 and TRBJ2-1; D uncertain. TRBV6-7 is given ORF status, its function remaining uncertain. The CDR3 contains 13 residues. The ends were cut back, 5 bases at V and 6 bases at J, with 11 bases in the middle. The CDR3 DNA reads as TGTGCCAGCAGTAATGGCCAGTTCAATGAGCAGTTCTTC. Translated, it gives CASSNGQFNEQFF.

The J gene is TRBJ2-7, the V gene TRBV2, with 11 bases matching TRBD1. CDR3 length: 14 residues. Germline V gives CDR1 SNHLY, CDR2 FYNNEI. V was clipped by 7 bases and J by 3 bases; unmatched bases: 5. This chain's CDR3 is CASTGTGGFYEQYF. The CDR3, as DNA: TGTGCCAGCACCGGGACAGGGGGGTTCTACGAGCAGTACTTC. The full variable domain, completed using reference TRBV2 and TRBJ2-7, is EPEVTQTPSHQVTQMGQEVILRCVPISNHLYFYWYRQILGQKVEFLVSFYNNEISEKSEIFDDQFSVERPDGSNFTLKIRSTKLEDSAMYFCASTGTGGFYEQYFGPGTRLTVT.

The chain employs TRBV5-4 and TRBJ2-7; TRBD2 agrees at 10 bases. V dropped 3 bases and J dropped 3; count of bases not matched to a gene: 12. The V gene's germline CDR1 is SGHNT and CDR2 YYREEE (reference sequence). This CDR3 has 17 residues. For the CDR3, the DNA is TGTGCCAGCAGCTACCTAGCGGGAGACAACCCATTCTACGAGCAGTACTTC. It codes for CASSYLAGDNPFYEQYF.

The chain employs TRBV6-1 and TRBJ2-6; no definite D call. Germline V gene data show CDR1 as MNHNS and CDR2 as SASEGT. Trimming shortened V by 2 bases and J by 2 bases, and 7 bases separated the two germline ends. The CDR3 contains 15 residues. The CDR3 sequence: CASSESMAGANVLTF. CDR3 bases: TGTGCCAGCAGTGAAAGTATGGCTGGGGCCAACGTCCTGACTTTC.

This clone was observed a single time. J is TRBJ2-7 and V is TRBV4-3; D not certain. V was clipped by 3 bases and J by 6 bases, with 9 bases between them. Germline CDR1 is LGHNA and CDR2 is YSLEER. The CDR3 is 12 amino acids. CDR3 DNA: TGCGCCAGCAGCCAGTCAGGCGGCGAGCAGTACTTC. Protein sequence: CASSQSGGEQYF.

Notes on this clone: The junction differs from germline at one of its ends, possibly a read error. This sequence joins TRBV12-5 and TRBJ1-1; 7 positions agree with TRBD1. Germline V gene lookup returns CDR1 LGHNT and CDR2 FRNRAP. CDR3 length: 13 amino acids. The CDR3 protein is CASGLATDRVEGF. The CDR3 DNA reads TGTGCTAGTGGTTTGGCCACAGACAGGGTTGAAGGCTTT.

V and J are TRBV27 and TRBJ2-7; a possible D gene is TRBD2 (7 bases). V was clipped by 6 bases and J by 0 bases, with 12 bases between them. The CDR3 contains 14 residues. Germline lookup yields CDR1 MNHEY and CDR2 SMNVEV (reference sequence). The CDR3 here is CASSGGLSSYEQYF. CDR3 coding DNA: TGTGCCAGCAGCGGGGGGCTCAGCTCCTACGAGCAGTACTTC.

DNA for the CDR3: TGCGCCAGCAGCACCCGCCGGGACTACCCCCAAGATACGCAGTATTTT. Translating gives CASSTRRDYPQDTQYF. The chain couples TRBV5-1 to TRBJ2-3; 7 bases fit TRBD2. The junction had 13 bases not matched to a gene; V was cut back by 4 bases and J by 5 bases. Germline V gene lookup returns CDR1 SGHRS and CDR2 YFSETQ. The CDR3 length is 16 residues.

The chain carries TRBV5-1 and TRBJ2-5; 9 nucleotides agree with TRBD1. With 0 bases clipped from V and 5 bases from J, the junction kept 8 bases outside the gene matches. The V gene's germline CDR1 is SGHRS and CDR2 YFSETQ. CDR3 length: 16 amino acids. CDR3: CASSLAGQGDTETQYF. In DNA form, the CDR3 reads TGCGCCAGCAGCTTGGCGGGACAGGGTGATACGGAGACCCAGTACTTC.